This record covers a single T cell receptor (beta chain). This clone's antigen is unknown. Per-base quality was not reported, and no clone a single base away is much larger than it. Whole blood was collected in K2EDTA tubes by collaborating institutions according to the institutions' own protocols. For TCRbeta analysis, collaborators shipped samples in one of three forms: frozen whole blood, isolated PBMCs, or DNA extracted from either of those sample types. The data were taken from a study of blood T cell repertoires in COVID-19 (dated by TCRdb to between 2020 and 2021). About the study as a whole: Samples from collaborators originated in the United States, Italy and Spain and spanned both the acute and convalescent phases of COVID-19. The prospective study material was composed of cDNA or gDNA derived from T cells, B-cell-depleted T cells, or PBMCs. Deeply sampled blood TCRbeta repertoires from subjects exposed to, actively infected with, or recovered from COVID-19 were included in the dataset. The repertoires were released in a freely available public database meant as a resource for research on the immune response to SARS-CoV-2. Samples were obtained from the ongoing ImmuneRACE study (first 160 participants) and from some 1,300 subjects provided by 6 global collaborators. Sample metadata almost always included a de-identified subject ID, COVID-19 status, age in years and sex. Where available, HLA class I and class II types were taken from metadata supplied by the sample provider and were not determined by assay-based typing. The study at large found these results: The amount of clinical and demographic metadata varied by source and participant and was provided uncurated.

The immunoSEQ Assay, a bias-controlled multiplex PCR, was used to amplify TCRbeta CDR3 regions from genomic DNA. In the authors' own workflow: The number of nucleated cells in each sample was estimated by amplification of reference gene primers within the assay. To quantify the absolute abundance of each unique TCRbeta CDR3 rearrangement, sequence reads were collapsed and filtered. For each sample, productive Simpson clonality was calculated as the square root of Simpson's diversity index over productive rearrangements. The table was pulled from immuneACCESS by TCRdb, which kept in-frame rearrangements only. Such tables lose some clones; where checked, under half of the loss comes from unresolved V genes, and the rest has no known cause. V and J calls and clone size come straight from that table; D and trimming were deduced from the DNA. This sample lists 120,000 to 150,000 clones; approximately 89% were detected once. Clones ranked in the top ten supply around 1.6% of the sample.

At the junction V is shortened by 6 bases and J by 4 bases, with 18 bases in between. In the germline V gene, CDR1 corresponds to KGHSH and CDR2 to LQKENI. From cysteine to phenylalanine, the CDR3 is 16 amino acids long. Only the CDR3 DNA is retained, 48 bases long and in frame from the first base. The TCR comes from a human donor in a cohort sampled during active COVID-19. Specimen: peripheral blood. The rearranged chain carries TRBV18 and TRBJ2-2; the best D guess is TRBD2, with 5 bases matching. The CDR3 here reads CASSEVSGVLTGELFF. The DNA is as follows: TGTGCCAGCTCGGAGGTCTCAGGCGTCCTCACCGGGGAGCTGTTTTTT.